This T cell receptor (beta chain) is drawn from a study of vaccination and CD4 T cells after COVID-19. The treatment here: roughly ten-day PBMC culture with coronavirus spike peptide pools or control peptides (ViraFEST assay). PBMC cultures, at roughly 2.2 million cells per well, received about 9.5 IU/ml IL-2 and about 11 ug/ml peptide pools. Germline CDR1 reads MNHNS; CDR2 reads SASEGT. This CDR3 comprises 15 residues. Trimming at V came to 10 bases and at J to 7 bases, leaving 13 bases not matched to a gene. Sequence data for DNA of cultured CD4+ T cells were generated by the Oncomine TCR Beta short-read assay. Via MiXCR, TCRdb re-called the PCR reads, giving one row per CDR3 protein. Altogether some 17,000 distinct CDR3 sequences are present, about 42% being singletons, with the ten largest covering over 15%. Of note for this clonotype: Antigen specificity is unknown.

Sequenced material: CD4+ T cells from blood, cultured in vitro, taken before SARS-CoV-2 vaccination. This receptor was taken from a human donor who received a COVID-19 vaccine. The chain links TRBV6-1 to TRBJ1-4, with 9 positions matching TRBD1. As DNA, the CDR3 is TGTGCCACCAACCTAAGGGGGACAGGGAGTGAAAAACTGTTTTTT. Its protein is CATNLRGTGSEKLFF.